The clone carrying this T cell receptor beta chain was seen a few times. Its antigen is not known. The junction departs from the called germline gene at one end, perhaps through a read error. The data stem from a study of CD8 T cells in ankylosing spondylitis. The study's findings and limits: With a CD8+ phenotype, disease-linked clones were relatively rare in peripheral blood.

In germline, CDR1 is MNHEY, CDR2 SVGAGI. This CDR3 comprises 14 residues. Construction of TCR beta libraries was performed using quantitative 5'-RACE with molecular barcodes. In TCRdb, the 5' RACE reads were re-called with MiXCR into one record per CDR3 protein. This table has roughly 190,000 distinct CDR3 sequences, 9.5% to 15% appearing once. The clonotype was recovered from a male donor with ankylosing spondylitis or in good health (not recorded which). The J gene is TRBJ1-6, the V gene TRBV6-5; D is unclear. Sequencing was performed on blood, either unsorted or a sorted T cell fraction (not recorded which). CDR3 in DNA: TGTGCCAGCAGTGACTCCTCCGTGTATTCACCCCTCCACTTT. Residues: CASSDSSVYSPLHF.